These T cell receptor beta chains were read from a single sample in a study of shared clonotypes between healthy human individuals. TCRdb's table, derived via immunoSEQ multiplex PCR, lists solely in-frame clones and lacks some. The data hold 950,000 to 1,100,000 clones, with approximately 76% observed a single time. Sequenced material: memory CD4+ T cells sorted from blood. The receptors were sampled from a man younger than 35 in good health. Both conserved end residues are part of each CDR3. D genes are given only for firm matches. Clone size is stated in some rows and not others, as once, few, many or a class when expanded.

clone size	CDR3 length	V gene	J gene	D gene	CDR3 protein
.	13	TRBV7-2	TRBJ2-7	.	CASSLGQRYEQYF
.	13	TRBV5-1	TRBJ2-2	.	CASSRQSAGELFF
few	21	TRBV30	TRBJ2-1	.	CAWSPFYSLIGAGPRANEQFF
few	14	TRBV5-1	TRBJ2-2	.	CASSFRTATGELFF
.	16	TRBV27	TRBJ1-1	.	CASSPTAISRSHEAFF
.	15	TRBV11-3	TRBJ2-3	TRBD2	CASSFSGRVTDTQYF
.	18	TRBV14	TRBJ2-1	TRBD2	CASSHLGSGIPSYNEQFF
.	14	TRBV18	TRBJ2-6	.	CASSGNHGANVLTF
.	14	TRBV2	TRBJ1-1	.	CASSWGTSNSEAFF
.	18	TRBV12-5	TRBJ1-5	.	CASGLKSPRENSNQPQHF
.	15	TRBV10-3	TRBJ2-1	TRBD2	CAISPGLAGDGEQFF
.	15	TRBV7-9	TRBJ2-1	.	CASSFDGYPANEQFF
.	14	TRBV10-1	TRBJ2-7	TRBD1	CASRAGQGPYEQYF
.	12	TRBV5-1	TRBJ1-2	.	CASSLVGNGYTF
.	12	TRBV21-1	TRBJ2-7	.	CASRGRPYEQYF
.	16	TRBV14	TRBJ2-2	.	CASSQVGRRYAGELFF
.	15	TRBV11-2	TRBJ1-2	.	CASSSLGGPLAGYTF
.	13	TRBV29-1	TRBJ2-7	.	CSVPKDLSGEQYF
few	13	TRBV18	TRBJ1-1	.	CASSPVGNTEAFF
.	14	TRBV2	TRBJ1-2	.	CASGPGGGGYGYTF
.	14	TRBV4-3	TRBJ2-2	.	CASSQERNTGELFF
.	15	TRBV18	TRBJ2-3	.	CASSQHLPSTDTQYF
once	12	TRBV28	TRBJ1-1	.	CASSFPDRPAFF
.	14	TRBV27	TRBJ1-2	TRBD1	CASSPDRVGYGYTF
.	15	TRBV12-5	TRBJ1-3	TRBD1	CASGPTGTGGNTIYF
.	17	TRBV4-1	TRBJ2-3	TRBD2	CASSQDPAGGPADTQYF
.	14	TRBV5-4	TRBJ2-3	TRBD2	CASSLERGTDTQYF
.	15	TRBV18	TRBJ2-5	.	CASSPGSMPGETQYF
.	17	TRBV11-2	TRBJ2-2	.	CASSYKRSALNTGELFF
few	12	TRBV10-3	TRBJ1-1	.	CAISESVQGGIF
.	15	TRBV9	TRBJ1-1	.	CASSVEGFGNTEAFF
.	13	TRBV6-5	TRBJ2-1	.	CASSYTEVNEQFF
.	14	TRBV6-1	TRBJ2-7	.	CASSEPGLSYEQYF
.	18	TRBV7-2	TRBJ2-1	TRBD2	CASSLGTATSGRYNEQFF
few	17	TRBV29-1	TRBJ1-1	.	CSVEDPGSIGDNTEAFF
.	13	TRBV27	TRBJ2-7	TRBD2	CASSGTSGVEQYF
.	14	TRBV2	TRBJ1-3	.	CASSEQGGGNTIYF
.	13	TRBV10-3	TRBJ2-7	.	CAISSDVGGEEGF
.	14	TRBV2	TRBJ1-1	TRBD1	CATTRQGEGTEAFF
.	16	TRBV5-1	TRBJ2-3	.	CASSFRGATSTDTQYF
.	14	TRBV5-4	TRBJ1-3	.	CASSLGIQGNTIYF